In its sample, the clone carrying this T cell receptor (beta chain) was seen a few times. Antigen: not known. This sample was taken from a study of cytomegalovirus exposure and HLA in healthy donors. Study-level findings and limits: Analyzed later, most CMV-associated TCR beta chains appeared HLA-restricted. Later analysis associated a missense DCLRE1C variant with TCR beta V- and J-gene trimming. For cytomegalovirus status, the classifier reportedly gave diagnoses with high specificity and sensitivity. Other equally common chains were less clonally expanded than HLA-associated TCR beta chains, a later analysis showed.

PCR employed 60 Vbeta and 13 Jbeta primers. Clones were read by immunoSEQ multiplex PCR, and TCRdb kept only the in-frame ones, dropping some. The sample lists some 120,000 clones, roughly 78% occurring once. V dropped 4 bases and J dropped 7; count of bases not matched to a gene: 6. Germline CDR1 is SGHRS and CDR2 is YFSETQ. This CDR3 contains 15 residues. The sequenced sample consisted of PBMCs. The J gene is TRBJ2-1, the V gene TRBV5-1; TRBD2 matches 12 bases. The sequence was collected from a young man in good health and CMV-seronegative. For the CDR3, the DNA is TGCGCCAGCAGCCGCCTAGCGGGGGGGCAGAATGAGCAGTTCTTC. Its protein is CASSRLAGGQNEQFF.